This T cell receptor beta chain was observed in a study of T cell responses to AZD1222 COVID-19 vaccine. The CDR3 covers 16 residues. Germline CDR1 reads SGHAT; CDR2 reads FQNNGV. The J segment lost 3 bases and the V segment lost 2 bases, leaving 8 bases of the junction unmatched. Assay: immunoSEQ multiplex PCR; the TCRdb copy retains only in-frame clones and omits some. Of 100,000 to 150,000 clones detected, over 75% appear once; the ten largest clones hold 7.5% to 8%. The sequence derives from an adult in good health. Specimen: peripheral blood, collected on day 0 of AZD1222 vaccination. The V gene is TRBV11-2, the J gene TRBJ1-2; 8 bases match TRBD1. Written as DNA, the CDR3 is TGTGCCAGCAGCTTATCGGGCAGGGGGCAGTACTATGGCTACACCTTC. Amino acids: CASSLSGRGQYYGYTF.